This T cell receptor (beta chain) was captured in a study of OX40 agonist ivuxolimab in advanced cancers. About the research overall: A history of anti-PD-1, anti-PD-L1 or anti-CTLA-4 therapy was acceptable, and 40% to 45% had some. Study-level findings and limits: Among some nonresponders, normalized T-cell clonal expansion was also low. The CD4+ and CD8+ T cells in the blood had expanded clonally by week 6 at 0.1 to 3.0 mg/kg. The study found among the lowest clonal expansion in partial responders at 0.1-3.0 mg/kg.

Comments on this clone: As yet, its antigen is unknown.

V gave up 2 bases and J gave up 0 bases, with 17 bases separating them. CDR3 length: 17 residues. CDR1 is KGHSH, CDR2 LQKENI, per germline. Profiled with immunoSEQ multiplex PCR; TCRdb holds only in-frame clones, not every one. The sample shows about 45,000 clones, 85% to 95% of them seen only once. The receptor comes from an adult with an advanced solid tumor such as melanoma, head and neck, liver or kidney cancer. The V and J genes are TRBV18 and TRBJ2-7; weak D call: TRBD1 (5 bases). Source: CD4+ or CD8+ T cells sorted from blood, taken in a trial of the OX40 agonist ivuxolimab. The CDR3 DNA sequence: TGTGCCAGCTCACCAAAAGAGTACAGGCCAATCTCCTACGAGCAGTACTTC. Protein sequence: CASSPKEYRPISYEQYF.